This is a list of T cell receptor beta chains from one sample in a study of hypomethylating agent response in myelodysplastic syndrome. Clones were read by immunoSEQ multiplex PCR, and TCRdb kept only the in-frame ones, dropping some. The data contain some 3,000 clones, roughly 77% of them seen just once; the ten biggest clones take up 10% to 15%. The source material was bone marrow, sampled before or after starting hypomethylating agent treatment for myelodysplastic syndrome (not recorded which). Receptor source: a human donor with myelodysplastic syndrome. The CDR3 runs from the conserved cysteine through the conserved F or W. Fields, in order: D gene, V gene, CDR3 length, J gene, clone size, CDR3 protein, CDR3 DNA. D genes are given only for firm matches. The size entry is marked missing in some rows and otherwise reads once, few, many or a size class.

.	TRBV7-3	15	TRBJ2-5	once	CASSLEGGREETQYF	TGTGCCAGCAGCCTAGAAGGGGGGCGGGAAGAGACCCAGTACTTC
.	TRBV7-6	15	TRBJ2-2	.	CASSFLAANTGELFF	TGTGCCAGCAGCTTTCTTGCAGCGAACACCGGGGAGCTGTTTTTT
.	TRBV5-4	16	TRBJ1-1	.	CASSSNTGLENTEAFF	TGTGCCAGCAGCTCAAACACAGGGTTAGAGAACACTGAAGCTTTCTTT
.	TRBV11-3	15	TRBJ2-7	.	CASSDGAGPSYEQYF	TGTGCCAGCAGTGACGGTGCGGGGCCCTCCTACGAGCAGTACTTC
.	TRBV18	16	TRBJ2-3	.	CASSPPSLGGADTQYF	TGTGCCAGCTCACCACCGAGTCTCGGCGGGGCAGATACGCAGTATTTT
.	TRBV6-1	11	TRBJ1-2	.	CASGQSHRAEF	TGTGCCAGCGGGCAATCCCACAGGGCCGAGTTC
TRBD2	TRBV25-1	17	TRBJ2-1	.	CASSEGTSGGNYNEQFF	TGTGCCAGCAGTGAGGGGACTAGCGGGGGTAACTACAATGAGCAGTTCTTC
.	TRBV27	13	TRBJ2-5	.	CASSFGISGTQYF	TGTGCCAGCAGTTTCGGGATATCGGGGACCCAGTACTTC
TRBD1	TRBV6-5	14	TRBJ1-4	.	CASSFDRVNEKLFF	TGTGCCAGCAGTTTTGACAGGGTTAACGAAAAACTGTTTTTT
.	TRBV11-3	13	TRBJ2-7	.	CASSLSYSLEQYF	TGTGCCAGCAGCTTGTCGTACAGTCTCGAGCAGTACTTC
.	TRBV5-6	13	TRBJ1-6	.	CASRGSGFSPLHF	TGTGCCAGCAGGGGTTCCGGGTTTTCACCCCTCCACTTT
TRBD1	TRBV11-2	15	TRBJ2-7	.	CASSLGVDRGAEQYF	TGTGCCAGCAGTCTAGGAGTAGACAGGGGGGCCGAGCAGTACTTC
TRBD2	TRBV7-2	16	TRBJ2-7	once	CASSLASGGNPYEQYF	TGTGCCAGCAGCTTAGCTAGCGGGGGCAATCCCTACGAGCAGTACTTC